The 6 T cell receptor beta chains reported below all come from one sample, sequenced in a study of beta chain features in type 1 diabetes. Expressed TCRB transcripts were sequenced after all isolated RNA was converted to cDNA. Generated by immunoSEQ multiplex PCR, the TCRdb table keeps only in-frame clones and is missing some. The data show around 430,000 clones, 25% to 35% seen once. The sample was naive CD4+ T cells from blood. These receptors were taken from a man younger than 35 in good health.

This clone has only a few counts. The CDR3 DNA reads as TGTGCCAGCAGCCCTAATCGACTAGGACGACAGTTCTTC. The encoded protein is CASSPNRLGRQFF. This chain uses TRBV7-3 with TRBJ2-1; TRBD2 might be the D (6 bases). The CDR3 totals 13 residues. Per the germline V gene, CDR1 is SGHTA and CDR2 is FQGTGA. The V end was cut by 5 bases, the J end by 13 bases, with 18 bases between.

This sequence joins TRBV7-6 and TRBJ2-1; no firm D call. With 0 bases removed from V and 0 bases from J, the gap between germline ends came to 6 bases. This CDR3 region has 15 residues. The germline CDR1 and CDR2 sequences are SGHVS and FNYEAQ. CDR3: CASSLAPGSYNEQFF. CDR3 nucleotide sequence: TGTGCCAGCAGCTTAGCGCCCGGCTCCTACAATGAGCAGTTCTTC.

V usage is TRBV10-1 and J usage is TRBJ2-3, with 13 bases lining up with TRBD2. V lost 2 bases and J lost 8; bases outside the gene matches: 10. Germline loops: CDR1 WNHNN, CDR2 SYGVQD (reference sequence). The CDR3 loop spans 17 amino acids. The CDR3 sequence: CASSEPGLAGVGGTQYF. The CDR3 region has the DNA TGCGCCAGCAGTGAGCCAGGACTAGCGGGAGTAGGAGGTACGCAGTATTTT.

This clone was counted only a few times. V gene TRBV10-3 combines with J gene TRBJ1-2; weak D call: TRBD1 (6 bases). CDR3 length equals 12 residues. Trimming took off 4 bases at V and 7 bases at J, with 10 bases between the two ends. The germline gives CDR1 ENHRY, CDR2 SYGVKD. CDR3 sequence (DNA): TGTGCCATCAGTGTGAACAGGGCTGGCTACACCTTC. Protein product: CAISVNRAGYTF.

This clone is a singleton in its sample. The CDR3 DNA follows: TGCAGCGCCACAGGGGGCACGGACATTCAGTACTTC. This gives the protein CSATGGTDIQYF. This chain links TRBV29-1 with TRBJ2-4, with TRBD1 identical over 9 bases. The CDR3 is made up of 12 amino acids. Germline assignment: CDR1 SQVTM and CDR2 ANQGSEA. With V trimmed by 7 bases and J by 8 bases, 6 bases remained unmatched.

The CDR3 region has the DNA TGTGCCAGCAGCGCACGGGCGAGCTCCTACAATGAGCAGTTCTTC. It codes for CASSARASSYNEQFF. The gene calls are TRBV9 and TRBJ2-1; D ambiguous. Per germline, CDR1 SGDLS and CDR2 YYNGEE. Between the trimmed V and J ends, which lost 3 bases and 0 bases, there was a span of 10 bases. The CDR3 runs 15 residues.